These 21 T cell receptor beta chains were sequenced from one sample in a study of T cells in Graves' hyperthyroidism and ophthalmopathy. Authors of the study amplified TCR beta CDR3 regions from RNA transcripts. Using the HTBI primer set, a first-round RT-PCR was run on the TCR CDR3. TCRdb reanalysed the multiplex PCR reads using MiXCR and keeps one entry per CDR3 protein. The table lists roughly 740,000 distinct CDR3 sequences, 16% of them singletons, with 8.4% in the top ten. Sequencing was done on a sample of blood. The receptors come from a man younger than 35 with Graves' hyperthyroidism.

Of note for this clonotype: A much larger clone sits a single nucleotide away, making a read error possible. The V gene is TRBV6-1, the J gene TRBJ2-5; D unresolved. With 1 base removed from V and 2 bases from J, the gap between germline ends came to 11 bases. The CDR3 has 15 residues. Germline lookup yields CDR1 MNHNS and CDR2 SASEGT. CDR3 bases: TGTGCCAGCAGTGAAGGGGTGGCCAGGCAAGAGACCCAGTACTTC. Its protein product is CASSEGVARQETQYF.

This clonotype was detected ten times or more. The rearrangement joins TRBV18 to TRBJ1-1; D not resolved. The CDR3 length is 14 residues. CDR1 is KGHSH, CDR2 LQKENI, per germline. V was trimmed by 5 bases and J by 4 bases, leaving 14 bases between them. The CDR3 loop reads CASSGNPGTTEAFF. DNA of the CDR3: TGTGCCAGCTCAGGAAACCCAGGTACCACTGAAGCTTTCTTT.

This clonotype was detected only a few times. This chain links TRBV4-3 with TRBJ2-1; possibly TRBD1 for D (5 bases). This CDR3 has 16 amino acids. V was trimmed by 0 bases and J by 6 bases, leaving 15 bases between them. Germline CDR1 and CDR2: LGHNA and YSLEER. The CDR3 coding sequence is TGCGCCAGCAGCCAAGATTTGGCCGCCCAGGGCAATGAGCAGTTCTTC. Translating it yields CASSQDLAAQGNEQFF.

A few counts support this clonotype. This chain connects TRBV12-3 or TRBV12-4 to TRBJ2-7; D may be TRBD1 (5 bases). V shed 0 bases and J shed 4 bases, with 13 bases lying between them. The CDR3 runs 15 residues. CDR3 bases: TGTGCCAGCAGTTTAGCAGGGCAGGGTTGGTACGAGCAGTACTTC. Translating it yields CASSLAGQGWYEQYF.

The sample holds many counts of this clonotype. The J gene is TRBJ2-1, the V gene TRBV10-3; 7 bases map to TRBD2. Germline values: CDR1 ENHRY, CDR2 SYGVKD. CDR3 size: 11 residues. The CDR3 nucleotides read TGTGCGGGGGGAGGGCCAGATGAGCAGTTCTTC. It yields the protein CAGGGPDEQFF.

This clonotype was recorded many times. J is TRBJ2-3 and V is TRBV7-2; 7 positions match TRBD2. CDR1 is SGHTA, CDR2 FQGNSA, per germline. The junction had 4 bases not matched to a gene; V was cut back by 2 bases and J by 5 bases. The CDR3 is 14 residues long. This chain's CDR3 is CASSLLGRKDTQYF. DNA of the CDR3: TGTGCCAGCAGCTTACTCGGGAGGAAAGATACGCAGTATTTT.

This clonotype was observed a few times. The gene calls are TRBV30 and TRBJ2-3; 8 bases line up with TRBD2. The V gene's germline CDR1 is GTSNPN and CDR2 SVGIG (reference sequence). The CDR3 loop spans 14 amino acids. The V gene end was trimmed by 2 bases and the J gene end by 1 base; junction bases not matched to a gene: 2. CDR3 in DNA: TGTGCCTGGAGTACCGGGGGGGGCACAGATACGCAGTATTTT. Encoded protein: CAWSTGGGTDTQYF.

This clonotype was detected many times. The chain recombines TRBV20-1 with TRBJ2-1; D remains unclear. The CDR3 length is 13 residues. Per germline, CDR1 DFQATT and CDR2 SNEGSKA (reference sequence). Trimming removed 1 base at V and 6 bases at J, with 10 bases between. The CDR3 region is CSARVAFSNEQFF. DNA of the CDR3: TGCAGTGCTAGAGTTGCCTTTAGCAATGAGCAGTTCTTC.

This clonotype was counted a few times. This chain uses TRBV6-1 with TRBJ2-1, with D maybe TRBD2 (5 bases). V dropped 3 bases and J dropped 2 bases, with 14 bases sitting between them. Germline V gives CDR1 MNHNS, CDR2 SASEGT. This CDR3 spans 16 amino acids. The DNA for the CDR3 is TGTGCCAGCAGTGACAATGGCGGGCTCACCTACAATGAGCAGTTCTTC. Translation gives CASSDNGGLTYNEQFF.

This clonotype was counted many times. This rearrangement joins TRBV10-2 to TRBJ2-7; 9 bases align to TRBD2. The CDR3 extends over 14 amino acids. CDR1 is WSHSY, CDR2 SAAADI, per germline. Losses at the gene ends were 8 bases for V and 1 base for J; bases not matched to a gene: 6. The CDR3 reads CASGPTSGSYEQYF. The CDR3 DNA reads TGCGCCAGCGGTCCGACTAGCGGTTCCTACGAGCAGTACTTC.

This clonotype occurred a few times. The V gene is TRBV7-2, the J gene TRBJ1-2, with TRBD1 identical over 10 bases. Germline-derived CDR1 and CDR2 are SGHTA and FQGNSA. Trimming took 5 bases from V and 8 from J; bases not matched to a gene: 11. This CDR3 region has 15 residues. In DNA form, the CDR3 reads TGTGCCAGCAGCCCGGACAGGGGGGGTTTAGTCGGCTACACCTTC. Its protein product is CASSPDRGGLVGYTF.

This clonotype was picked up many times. The CDR3 protein is CASSPMIGTANTGELFF. As DNA, the CDR3 is TGTGCCAGCAGCCCCATGATCGGGACAGCGAACACCGGGGAGCTGTTTTTT. V and J are TRBV12-3 or TRBV12-4 and TRBJ2-2; 7 nucleotides agree with TRBD1. The CDR3 covers 17 residues. Unmatched junction bases numbered 10, after V lost 6 bases and J lost 0 bases.

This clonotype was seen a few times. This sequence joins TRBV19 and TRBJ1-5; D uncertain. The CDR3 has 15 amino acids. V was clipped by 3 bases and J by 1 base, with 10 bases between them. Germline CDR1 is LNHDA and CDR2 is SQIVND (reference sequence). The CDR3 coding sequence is TGTGCCAGTAGTATGGTGTCGGCGAGCAATCAGCCCCAGCATTTT. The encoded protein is CASSMVSASNQPQHF.

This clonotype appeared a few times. CDR3 bases: TGTGCCAGCAGTTTAGGAGGACGTTTCGCCAATGAGCAGTTCTTC. Translating gives CASSLGGRFANEQFF. The chain uses TRBV28 and TRBJ2-1; TRBD2 is a possible D gene (5 bases). This CDR3 is built from 15 residues. The V gene's germline CDR1 is MDHEN and CDR2 SYDVKM. The V end was cut by 2 bases, the J end by 6 bases, with 14 bases between.

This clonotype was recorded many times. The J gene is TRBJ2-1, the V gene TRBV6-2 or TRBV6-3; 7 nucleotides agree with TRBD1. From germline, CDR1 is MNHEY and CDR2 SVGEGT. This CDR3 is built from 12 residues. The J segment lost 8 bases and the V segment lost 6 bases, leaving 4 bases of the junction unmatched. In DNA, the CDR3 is TGTGCCAGCAGCAACAGGGGCTATGAGCAGTTCTTC. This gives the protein CASSNRGYEQFF.

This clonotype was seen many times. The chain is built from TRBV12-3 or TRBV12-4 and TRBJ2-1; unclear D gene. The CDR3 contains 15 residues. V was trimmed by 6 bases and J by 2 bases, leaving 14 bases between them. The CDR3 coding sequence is TGTGCCAGCAGCCCAGTCCCCTTGCCCTACAATGAGCAGTTCTTC. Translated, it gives CASSPVPLPYNEQFF.

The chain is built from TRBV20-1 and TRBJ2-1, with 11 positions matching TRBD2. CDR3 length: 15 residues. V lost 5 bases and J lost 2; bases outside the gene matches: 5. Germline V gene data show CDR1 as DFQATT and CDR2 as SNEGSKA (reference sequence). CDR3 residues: CSASLAGAPYNEQFF. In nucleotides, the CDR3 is TGCAGTGCTTCACTAGCGGGAGCCCCCTACAATGAGCAGTTCTTC.

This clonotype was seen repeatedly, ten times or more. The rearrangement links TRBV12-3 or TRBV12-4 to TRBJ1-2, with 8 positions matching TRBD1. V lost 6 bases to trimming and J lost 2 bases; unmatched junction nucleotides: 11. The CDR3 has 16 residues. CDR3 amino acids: CASSQDRAGFNYGYTF. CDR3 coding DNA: TGTGCCAGCAGCCAGGACAGGGCAGGGTTCAACTATGGCTACACCTTC.

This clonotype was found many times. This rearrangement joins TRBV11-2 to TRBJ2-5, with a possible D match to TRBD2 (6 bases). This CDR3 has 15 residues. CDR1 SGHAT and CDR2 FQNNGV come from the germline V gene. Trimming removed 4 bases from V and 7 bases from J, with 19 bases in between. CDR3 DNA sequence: TGTGCCAGCAGCTCCTGGACGAGCCGGAGGGGGACCCAGTACTTC. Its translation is CASSSWTSRRGTQYF.

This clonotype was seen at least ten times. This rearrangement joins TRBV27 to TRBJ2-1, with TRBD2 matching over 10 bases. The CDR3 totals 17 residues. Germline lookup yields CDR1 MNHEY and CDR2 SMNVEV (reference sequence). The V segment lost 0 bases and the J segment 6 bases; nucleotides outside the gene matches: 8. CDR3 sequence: CASSLSGAGGPLNEQFF. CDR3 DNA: TGTGCCAGCAGTTTATCCGGAGCGGGAGGGCCCCTCAATGAGCAGTTCTTC.

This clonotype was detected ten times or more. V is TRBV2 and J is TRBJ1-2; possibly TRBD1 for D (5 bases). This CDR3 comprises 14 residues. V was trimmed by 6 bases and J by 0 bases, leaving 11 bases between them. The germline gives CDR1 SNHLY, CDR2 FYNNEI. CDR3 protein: CASRGRLANYGYTF. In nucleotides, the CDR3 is TGTGCCAGCAGGGGGCGGCTAGCTAACTATGGCTACACCTTC.